The 26 T cell receptor beta chains presented below share a single source sample, sequenced in a study of T cells after yellow fever vaccination. TCRdb reanalysed the 5' RACE reads using MiXCR and keeps one entry per CDR3 protein. This table has about 360,000 distinct CDR3 sequences, 6.2% appearing once. The starting material was PBMCs, obtained 5 days after the yellow fever booster vaccination. These receptors were taken from a man younger than 45 who received the YFV17D yellow fever vaccine.

V usage is TRBV18 and J usage is TRBJ2-1; 8 nucleotides align to TRBD1. This CDR3 spans 15 amino acids. Germline assignment: CDR1 KGHSH and CDR2 LQKENI. With 4 bases clipped from V and 3 bases from J, the junction kept 5 bases outside the gene matches. The CDR3 sequence: CASSLLTGDYNEQFF. Written as DNA, the CDR3 is TGTGCCAGCTCACTTTTGACAGGGGACTACAATGAGCAGTTCTTC.

This clonotype occurred many times. The J gene is TRBJ2-2, the V gene TRBV29-1, with 8 nucleotides matching TRBD2. Trimming at V came to 3 bases and at J to 6 bases, leaving 0 bases not matched to a gene. The V gene's germline CDR1 is SQVTM and CDR2 ANQGSEA. This CDR3 is built from 12 residues. The CDR3: CSVDSGAGELFF. Written as DNA, the CDR3 is TGCAGCGTTGATAGCGGGGCCGGGGAGCTGTTTTTT.

This clonotype was seen only a few times. This chain connects TRBV7-6 to TRBJ2-1; D gene unclear. The CDR3 consists of 16 residues. Germline values: CDR1 SGHVS, CDR2 FNYEAQ. Between the trimmed V and J ends, which lost 2 bases and 5 bases, there was a span of 16 bases. The chain's CDR3 is CASSLLTGRADNEQFF. For the CDR3, the DNA is TGTGCCAGCAGCTTATTGACCGGACGGGCCGACAATGAGCAGTTCTTC.

This clonotype was picked up many times. The genes are TRBV5-1 and TRBJ2-7; 9 nucleotides line up with TRBD2. CDR1 SGHRS and CDR2 YFSETQ come from the germline V gene. This CDR3 region has 15 residues. J gave up 6 bases and V 1 base, and 8 bases lay outside the gene matches. CDR3 sequence: CASSLTSSGKGEQYF. The CDR3 nucleotides read TGCGCCAGCAGCTTGACCTCTAGCGGGAAGGGCGAGCAGTACTTC.

With regard to this clonotype: With a much larger clone just one base away, this may be a read error. The chain uses TRBV4-3 and TRBJ2-2, with D maybe TRBD2 (5 bases). From germline, CDR1 is LGHNA and CDR2 YSLEER. The CDR3 extends over 15 amino acids. CDR3 loop: CASNQAAWGTGELFF. In DNA, the CDR3 is TGCGCCAGCAACCAAGCGGCATGGGGAACCGGGGAGCTGTTTTTT.

This rearrangement joins TRBV18 to TRBJ2-1; D not resolved. The CDR3 loop spans 15 amino acids. Trimming removed 6 bases from V and 1 base from J, with 13 bases in between. The germline CDR1 and CDR2 sequences are KGHSH and LQKENI. The chain's CDR3 is CASSPQERSYNEQFF. The DNA for the CDR3 is TGTGCCAGCTCGCCTCAGGAGAGATCCTACAATGAGCAGTTCTTC.

The chain couples TRBV19 to TRBJ1-5; 9 bases line up with TRBD1. Germline V gene lookup returns CDR1 LNHDA and CDR2 SQIVND (reference sequence). The CDR3 loop spans 15 amino acids. With V trimmed by 4 bases and J by 2 bases, 3 bases remained unmatched. The CDR3 DNA reads as TGTGCCAGTAGTACAAGACAGGGGGGCAATCAGCCCCAGCATTTT. Translated: CASSTRQGGNQPQHF.

This rearrangement joins TRBV6-2 or TRBV6-3 to TRBJ1-3; maybe TRBD1 (5 bases). Germline-derived CDR1 and CDR2 are MNHEY and SVGEGT. CDR3 length: 14 residues. Trimming left V 0 bases short and J 7 bases short, with 10 bases between. In DNA form, the CDR3 reads TGTGCCAGCAGTTACTCCGGGACGGGGAACACCATATATTTT. It translates to CASSYSGTGNTIYF.

The chain employs TRBV20-1 and TRBJ2-1; unclear D gene. CDR3 length: 13 amino acids. V lost 1 base to trimming and J lost 5 bases, with 9 bases between them. Germline V lookup: CDR1 DFQATT, CDR2 SNEGSKA (reference sequence). CDR3 nucleotide sequence: TGCAGTGCTAGAGGGTTTCGAAACAATGAGCAGTTCTTC. It is translated as CSARGFRNNEQFF.

This clonotype was detected only a few times. The chain uses TRBV24-1 and TRBJ2-3; D possibly matches TRBD1 or TRBD2 (5 bases each). Germline CDR1 is KGHDR and CDR2 is SFDVKD. The V end lost 5 bases, the J end lost 2 bases, and 13 bases lay between the germline ends. The CDR3 contains 15 residues. CDR3 DNA sequence: TGTGCCACCAGTGTCGGGACCGCATCCACAGATACGCAGTATTTT. It translates to CATSVGTASTDTQYF.

This clonotype was counted only a few times. J is TRBJ2-3 and V is TRBV5-8; no reliable D call. This CDR3 is built from 14 residues. Trimming pared 4 bases from V and 2 bases from J, leaving 11 bases between. Germline-derived CDR1 and CDR2 are SGHTS and YDEGEE. The CDR3 DNA follows: TGTGCCAGCAGCCCTGCATTGATCACAGATACGCAGTATTTT. Amino acids: CASSPALITDTQYF. The full variable domain, with the rest looked up from reference TRBV5-8 and TRBJ2-3, is EAGVTQSPTHLIKTRGQQATLRCSPISGHTSVYWYQQALGLGLQFLLWYDEGEERNRGNFPPRFSGRQFPNYSSELNVNALELEDSALYLCASSPALITDTQYFGPGTRLTVL.

The J gene is TRBJ2-7, the V gene TRBV29-1; possible D gene TRBD1, 6 bases. Trimming pared 4 bases from V and 5 bases from J, leaving 18 bases between. CDR1 and CDR2 (germline): SQVTM, ANQGSEA. The CDR3 length is 14 residues. Here the CDR3 reads CSVGQDSSINEQYF. The CDR3 region has the DNA TGCAGCGTTGGCCAGGACAGCTCAATTAACGAGCAGTACTTC.

This clonotype was detected many times. The rearrangement uses TRBV12-3 or TRBV12-4 and TRBJ2-5; TRBD2 might be the D (5 bases). V dropped 6 bases and J dropped 5 bases, with 22 bases sitting between them. This CDR3 comprises 16 residues. CDR3 in amino acids: CASSSQRSGPSETQYF. CDR3 in DNA: TGTGCCAGCAGCTCGCAAAGAAGCGGCCCTTCGGAGACCCAGTACTTC.

The chain couples TRBV7-2 to TRBJ2-1; D gene uncertain. This CDR3 contains 15 residues. The germline gives CDR1 SGHTA, CDR2 FQGNSA. Trimming removed 1 base from V and 4 bases from J, with 11 bases in between. DNA of the CDR3: TGTGCCAGCAGCTTAGTCTTAGGACCGTACAATGAGCAGTTCTTC. This gives the protein CASSLVLGPYNEQFF. The full variable domain, with the rest looked up from reference TRBV7-2 and TRBJ2-1, is GAGVSQSPSNKVTEKGKDVELRCDPISGHTALYWYRQSLGQGLEFLIYFQGNSAPDKSGLPSDRFSAERTGGSVSTLTIQRTQQEDSAVYLCASSLVLGPYNEQFFGPGTRLTVL.

CDR3 DNA sequence: TGCAGTGCTAGTGTCGTCTCACGGAAACAAGAGACCCAGTACTTC. Protein: CSASVVSRKQETQYF. This chain connects TRBV20-1 to TRBJ2-5; no reliable D call. CDR1 is DFQATT, CDR2 SNEGSKA, per germline (reference sequence). V lost 3 bases, J lost 2 bases, and 16 bases lay in between. This CDR3 has 15 residues.

The chain carries TRBV12-3 or TRBV12-4 and TRBJ1-2; 9 bases line up with TRBD1. J gave up 6 bases and V 3 bases, and 5 bases lay outside the gene matches. CDR3 size: 14 residues. The CDR3 loop reads CASSLGQGMDGYTF. CDR3 in DNA: TGTGCCAGCAGTTTGGGACAGGGTATGGATGGCTACACCTTC.

This clonotype appeared a single time. The chain uses TRBV21-1 and TRBJ2-3; TRBD1 was called by the table and not checked on the DNA. TRBV21-1 is a recognized pseudogene. This CDR3 contains 21 residues. The CDR3 coding sequence is TGTGCCAGCAGCCTCCGTCCCGGGACAGTATCGGGTCCTACTAGCACAGATACGCAGTATTTT. Its translation: CASSLRPGTVSGPTSTDTQYF.

This clonotype appeared a few times. The chain is built from TRBV6-5 and TRBJ2-5; 10 positions agree with TRBD1. V was clipped by 5 bases and J by 4 bases; unmatched bases: 7. The CDR3 totals 15 residues. The germline V gene encodes CDR1 MNHEY and CDR2 SVGAGI. CDR3: CASSNRDRGLETQYF. DNA of the CDR3: TGTGCCAGCAGTAACCGGGACAGGGGATTAGAGACCCAGTACTTC.

As concerns this clonotype: This clone may be a read error of a much larger clone one base away. The V and J genes are TRBV28 and TRBJ2-7; no clear D. This CDR3 is 12 amino acids long. Germline V gene lookup returns CDR1 MDHEN and CDR2 SYDVKM. The CDR3 nucleotides read TGTGCCAGCAGTTTACAAAACTACGGGCAGTACTTC. The encoded protein is CASSLQNYGQYF.

About this clonotype: The junction differs from germline at one of its ends, possibly a read error. The chain links TRBV15 to TRBJ2-1; D might be TRBD1 (7 bases). The CDR3 totals 17 residues. The V gene's germline CDR1 is LNHNV and CDR2 YYDKDF (reference sequence). The CDR3 spells CATSEGARRDLNNEQLF. For the CDR3, the DNA is TGTGCCACCAGCGAGGGGGCCCGGCGGGACCTTAACAATGAGCAGCTCTTC.

This clonotype was seen more than once but under ten times. The J gene is TRBJ2-7, the V gene TRBV7-2; TRBD2 agrees at 11 bases. Trimming took 5 bases from V and 4 from J; bases not matched to a gene: 4. CDR1 and CDR2 (germline): SGHTA, FQGNSA. The CDR3 spans 14 residues. CDR3 amino acids: CASSDGTSGYEQYF. In DNA, the CDR3 is TGTGCCAGCAGCGATGGGACTAGCGGTTACGAGCAGTACTTC. Looking up the rest from reference TRBV7-2 and TRBJ2-7 gives the full variable domain: GAGVSQSPSNKVTEKGKDVELRCDPISGHTALYWYRQSLGQGLEFLIYFQGNSAPDKSGLPSDRFSAERTGGSVSTLTIQRTQQEDSAVYLCASSDGTSGYEQYFGPGTRLTVT.

This clonotype was detected only a few times. The chain is built from TRBV20-1 and TRBJ2-1, with 12 bases lining up with TRBD2. J lost 0 bases, V lost 1 base, and 4 bases had no gene match. The germline CDR1 and CDR2 sequences are DFQATT and SNEGSKA (reference sequence). The CDR3 is 17 residues long. CDR3 loop: CSARGLAGEASYNEQFF. The DNA for the CDR3 is TGCAGTGCTAGAGGACTAGCGGGAGAGGCCTCCTACAATGAGCAGTTCTTC.

This clonotype was counted only a few times. The gene calls are TRBV12-5 and TRBJ1-3; D is ambiguous. Trimming removed 1 base at V and 1 base at J, with 8 bases between. This CDR3 contains 15 residues. Germline values: CDR1 LGHNT, CDR2 FRNRAP. The CDR3 coding sequence is TGTGCTAGTGGTTTGGGTCTCGCTTCTGGAAACACCATATATTTT. Its translation: CASGLGLASGNTIYF.

This clonotype came up a few times. The chain is built from TRBV3-1 and TRBJ1-2, with 9 bases lining up with TRBD1. The CDR3 is 16 residues long. Germline V gene data show CDR1 as LGHDT and CDR2 as YNNKEL (reference sequence). Losses at the gene ends were 2 bases for V and 2 bases for J; bases not matched to a gene: 6. Written as DNA, the CDR3 is TGTGCCAGCAGCCAATCCCCGGGACAGGGCAACTATGGCTACACCTTC. It encodes CASSQSPGQGNYGYTF.

A few counts support this clonotype. This chain uses TRBV6-1 with TRBJ1-2; D is ambiguous. Germline values: CDR1 MNHNS, CDR2 SASEGT. The CDR3 is made up of 15 amino acids. Trimming shortened V by 6 bases and J by 2 bases, and 16 bases separated the two germline ends. CDR3 loop: CASRLYSNQNYGYTF. DNA for the CDR3: TGTGCCAGCAGACTCTACTCCAATCAAAACTATGGCTACACCTTC.

The chain employs TRBV6-5 and TRBJ1-1; TRBD1 matches at 7 bases. The J segment lost 1 base and the V segment lost 6 bases, leaving 11 bases of the junction unmatched. The CDR3 contains 16 residues. The germline V gene has CDR1 MNHEY and CDR2 SVGAGI. Written as DNA, the CDR3 is TGTGCCAGCAGGCCCCCAACAGGGGAAACGAACACTGAAGCTTTCTTT. Translating gives CASRPPTGETNTEAFF.